This T cell receptor (beta chain) was sequenced for a study of metastatic and nonmetastatic thyroid tumors. Study context: The authors compared repertoires across blood and tumor or nodule tissue from malignant and benign thyroid patients.

Per the study methods: For papillary thyroid cancer, a distant-metastasis classifier was constructed from CDR3 differences observed across clinicopathological groups. Using MiXCR, TCRdb reanalyzed the PCR reads. TCRdb assigned the V and J calls; the authors' analysis was not used. The table shows 30,000 to 40,000 clones, with 20% to 25% occurring only once. This clone appeared a few times. The antigen remains undetermined. The CDR3 consists of 14 residues. Germline-derived CDR1 and CDR2 are MNHNS and SASEGT. V dropped 8 bases and J dropped 4 bases, with 15 bases sitting between them. General observations from the study: Benign nodules were reported to have significantly lower TCR beta diversity than malignant thyroid tumors, in blood and tumor.

Thyroid surgery had not been preceded by any treatment in any patient. Sequenced material: tumor tissue. The sequence was collected from a male donor with papillary thyroid cancer or a benign thyroid nodule (not recorded which). Some clones in this sample may be carry-over from other donors' samples. This chain joins TRBV6-1 and TRBJ1-5, with D possibly TRBD1 on 5 matching bases. The CDR3 is CASHGGEHNQPQHF. The CDR3 region has the DNA TGTGCCAGCCATGGGGGGGAGCATAATCAGCCCCAGCATTTT.